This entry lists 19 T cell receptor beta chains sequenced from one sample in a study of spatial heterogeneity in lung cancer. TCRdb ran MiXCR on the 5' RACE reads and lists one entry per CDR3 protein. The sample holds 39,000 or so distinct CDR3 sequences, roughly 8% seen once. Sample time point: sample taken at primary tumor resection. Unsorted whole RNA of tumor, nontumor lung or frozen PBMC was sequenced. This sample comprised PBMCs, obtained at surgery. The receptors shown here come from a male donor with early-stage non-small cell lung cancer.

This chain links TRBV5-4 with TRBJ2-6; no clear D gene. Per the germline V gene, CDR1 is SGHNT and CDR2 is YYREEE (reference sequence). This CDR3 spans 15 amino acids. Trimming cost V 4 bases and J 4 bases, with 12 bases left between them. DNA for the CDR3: TGTGCCAGCAGCCCGTTGGGGTCCGGGGCCAACGTCCTGACTTTC. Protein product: CASSPLGSGANVLTF.

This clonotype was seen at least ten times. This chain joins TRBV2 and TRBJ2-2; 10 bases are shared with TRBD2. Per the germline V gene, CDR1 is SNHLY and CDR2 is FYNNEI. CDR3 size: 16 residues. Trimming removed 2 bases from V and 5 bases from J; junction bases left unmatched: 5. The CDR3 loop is CASSERLAGDTGELFF. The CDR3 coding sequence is TGTGCCAGCAGTGAACGTCTAGCGGGAGATACCGGGGAGCTGTTTTTT.

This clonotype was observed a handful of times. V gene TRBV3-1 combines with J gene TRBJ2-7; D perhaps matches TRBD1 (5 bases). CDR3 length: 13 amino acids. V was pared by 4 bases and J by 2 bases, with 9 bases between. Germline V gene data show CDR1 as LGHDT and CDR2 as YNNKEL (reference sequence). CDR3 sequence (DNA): TGTGCCAGCAGCCTACAGGCGACCTACGAGCAGTACTTC. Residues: CASSLQATYEQYF.

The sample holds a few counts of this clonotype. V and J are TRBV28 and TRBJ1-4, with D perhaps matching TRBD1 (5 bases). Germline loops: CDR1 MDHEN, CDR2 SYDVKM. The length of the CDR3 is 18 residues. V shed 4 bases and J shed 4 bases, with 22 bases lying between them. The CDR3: CASSSKITGPSGNEKLFF. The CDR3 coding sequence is TGTGCCAGCAGTTCTAAAATAACGGGGCCATCGGGTAATGAAAAACTGTTTTTT.

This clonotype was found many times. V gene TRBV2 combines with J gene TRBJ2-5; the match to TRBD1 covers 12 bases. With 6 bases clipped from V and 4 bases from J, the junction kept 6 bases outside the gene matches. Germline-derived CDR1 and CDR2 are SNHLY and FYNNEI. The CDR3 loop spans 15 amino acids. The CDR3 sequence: CASSAGTGGGETQYF. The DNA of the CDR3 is TGTGCCAGCAGCGCCGGGACAGGGGGCGGAGAGACCCAGTACTTC.

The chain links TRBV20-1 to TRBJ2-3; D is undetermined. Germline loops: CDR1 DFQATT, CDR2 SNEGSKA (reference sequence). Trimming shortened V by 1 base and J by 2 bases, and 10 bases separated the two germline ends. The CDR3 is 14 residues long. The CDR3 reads CSARVELHTDTQYF. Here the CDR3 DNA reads TGCAGTGCTAGAGTAGAACTCCACACAGATACGCAGTATTTT.

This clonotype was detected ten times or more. Here the CDR3 reads CASYSGGRETQYF. As DNA, the CDR3 is TGTGCCAGCTATAGCGGGGGGCGAGAGACCCAGTACTTC. The chain couples TRBV6-2 or TRBV6-3 to TRBJ2-5; 10 bases agree with TRBD2. The J segment lost 4 bases and the V segment lost 8 bases, leaving 4 bases of the junction unmatched. The V gene's germline CDR1 is MNHEY and CDR2 SVGEGT. This CDR3 contains 13 residues.

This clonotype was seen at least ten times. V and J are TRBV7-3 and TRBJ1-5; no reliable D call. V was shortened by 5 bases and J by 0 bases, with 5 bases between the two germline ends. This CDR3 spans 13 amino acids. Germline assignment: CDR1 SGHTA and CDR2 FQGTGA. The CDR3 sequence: CASSPYSNQPQHF. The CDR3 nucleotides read TGTGCCAGCAGCCCGTATAGCAATCAGCCCCAGCATTTT.

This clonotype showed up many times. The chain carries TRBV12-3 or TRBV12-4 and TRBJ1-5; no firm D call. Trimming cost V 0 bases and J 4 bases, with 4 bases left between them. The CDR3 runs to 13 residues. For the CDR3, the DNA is TGTGCCAGCAGTTTAGCGCAGAATCAGCCCCAGCATTTT. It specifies CASSLAQNQPQHF.

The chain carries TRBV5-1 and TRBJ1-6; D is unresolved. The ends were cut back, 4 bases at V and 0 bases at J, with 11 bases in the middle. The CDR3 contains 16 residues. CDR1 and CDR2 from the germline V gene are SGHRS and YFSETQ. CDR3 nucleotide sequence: TGCGCCAGCAGCCTCAGTGGGATCTCCTATAATTCACCCCTCCACTTT. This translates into CASSLSGISYNSPLHF.

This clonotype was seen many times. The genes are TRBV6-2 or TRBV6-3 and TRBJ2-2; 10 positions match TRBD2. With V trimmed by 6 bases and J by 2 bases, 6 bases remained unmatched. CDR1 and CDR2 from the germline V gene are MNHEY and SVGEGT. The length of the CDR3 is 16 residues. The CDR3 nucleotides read TGTGCCAGCAGGCCAACTAGCGGGATAAACACCGGGGAGCTGTTTTTT. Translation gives CASRPTSGINTGELFF.

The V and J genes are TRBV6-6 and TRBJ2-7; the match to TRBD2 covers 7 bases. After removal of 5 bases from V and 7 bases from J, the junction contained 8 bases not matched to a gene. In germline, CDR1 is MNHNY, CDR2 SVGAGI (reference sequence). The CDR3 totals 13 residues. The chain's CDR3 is CASSTSDGGEQYV. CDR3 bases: TGTGCCAGCAGTACTAGCGATGGGGGAGAGCAGTACGTC.

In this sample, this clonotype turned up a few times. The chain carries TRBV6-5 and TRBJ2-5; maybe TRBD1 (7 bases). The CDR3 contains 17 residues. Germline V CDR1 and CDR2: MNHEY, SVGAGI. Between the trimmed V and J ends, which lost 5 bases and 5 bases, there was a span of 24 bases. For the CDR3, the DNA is TGTGCCAGCAGTAAGATAAGACAGGGATTAGGAGGGGAGACCCAGTACTTC. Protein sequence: CASSKIRQGLGGETQYF.

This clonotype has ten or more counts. The CDR3 region has the DNA TGCGCCAGCAGCCAACTAGCGGAGATCACAGATACGCAGTATTTT. Encoded protein: CASSQLAEITDTQYF. The chain couples TRBV4-3 to TRBJ2-3, with 7 bases aligning to TRBD2. The CDR3 sequence is 15 residues long. Trimming cost V 2 bases and J 2 bases; bases outside gene matches: 4. The V gene's germline CDR1 is LGHNA and CDR2 YSLEER.

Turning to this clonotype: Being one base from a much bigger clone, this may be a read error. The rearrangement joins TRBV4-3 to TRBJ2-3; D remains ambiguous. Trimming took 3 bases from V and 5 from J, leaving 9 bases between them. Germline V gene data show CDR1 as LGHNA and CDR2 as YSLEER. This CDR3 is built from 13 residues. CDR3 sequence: CASSHEMIDTQYF. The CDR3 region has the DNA TGCGCCAGCAGCCATGAGATGATAGATACGCAGTATTTT.

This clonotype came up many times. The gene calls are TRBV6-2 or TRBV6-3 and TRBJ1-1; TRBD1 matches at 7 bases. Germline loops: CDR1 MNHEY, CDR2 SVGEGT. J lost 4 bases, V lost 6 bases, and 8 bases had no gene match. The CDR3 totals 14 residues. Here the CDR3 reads CASRHQTGTTEAFF. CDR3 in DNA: TGTGCCAGCAGACACCAGACAGGGACCACTGAAGCTTTCTTT.

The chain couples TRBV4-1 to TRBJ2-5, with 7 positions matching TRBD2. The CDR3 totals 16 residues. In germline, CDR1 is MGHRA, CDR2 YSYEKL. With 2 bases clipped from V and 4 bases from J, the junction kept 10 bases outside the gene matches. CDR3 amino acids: CASSQWGAGTGETQYF. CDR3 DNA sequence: TGCGCCAGCAGCCAATGGGGAGCGGGGACTGGAGAGACCCAGTACTTC.

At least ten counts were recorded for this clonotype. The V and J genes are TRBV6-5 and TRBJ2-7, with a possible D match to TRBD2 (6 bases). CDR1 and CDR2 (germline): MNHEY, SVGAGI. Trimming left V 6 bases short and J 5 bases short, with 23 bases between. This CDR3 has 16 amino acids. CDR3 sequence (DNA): TGTGCCAGCAGCCCGCAGGGTATAGGGGAGGTCAACGAGCAGTACTTC. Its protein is CASSPQGIGEVNEQYF.

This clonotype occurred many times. Here the CDR3 reads CSARVDGDGEQYF. Here the CDR3 DNA reads TGCAGTGCTAGAGTGGACGGGGATGGCGAGCAGTACTTC. The J gene is TRBJ2-7, the V gene TRBV20-1, with D possibly matching TRBD2 (5 bases). Germline values: CDR1 DFQATT, CDR2 SNEGSKA (reference sequence). V lost 1 base, J lost 6 bases, and 13 bases lay in between. The CDR3 has 13 amino acids.